Below, 14 T cell receptor beta chains from the same sample are listed, as sequenced in a study of human T cells and chemical hapten exposure. MiXCR was run by TCRdb on the RACE reads, yielding one entry per CDR3 protein. The sample records some 77,000 distinct CDR3 sequences, around a tenth being singletons. Time point of the sample: patch test 1, 2 weeks after DPC sensitization. Treatment of the sample: therapeutic diphenylcyclopropenone sensitization with weekly scalp DPC. This material consisted of whole blood, taken in connection with sensitization to the hapten diphenylcyclopropenone (DPC). These receptors all stem from a woman in her forties or fifties with alopecia areata. Some clones in this sample may be carry-over from other donors' samples.

The chain recombines TRBV5-1 with TRBJ2-1; 7 nucleotides align to TRBD2. The germline V gene has CDR1 SGHRS and CDR2 YFSETQ. CDR3 size: 15 residues. V was pared by 2 bases and J by 1 base, with 3 bases of the junction left unmatched. Here the CDR3 DNA reads TGCGCCAGCAGCTTAGCGGGACCTTCCTACAATGAGCAGTTCTTC. It is translated as CASSLAGPSYNEQFF.

This clonotype appeared many times. The chain carries TRBV20-1 and TRBJ1-1; 11 nucleotides match TRBD1. The trim removed 6 bases at V and 6 bases at J, leaving 6 bases unmatched. The CDR3 loop spans 13 amino acids. The germline V gene encodes CDR1 DFQATT and CDR2 SNEGSKA (reference sequence). In nucleotides, the CDR3 is TGCAGTGCCGGGACAGGGGGAAATGCTGAAGCTTTCTTT. Translated, it gives CSAGTGGNAEAFF.

This clonotype has only a few counts. The chain carries TRBV7-9 and TRBJ2-4; tentatively, D is TRBD1 (6 bases). V lost 4 bases, J lost 0 bases, and 13 bases lay in between. This CDR3 has 16 residues. Germline V lookup: CDR1 SEHNR, CDR2 FQNEAQ (reference sequence). The DNA of the CDR3 is TGTGCCAGCAGCTCAACAGGGATTCTAGCCAAAAACATTCAGTACTTC. Protein sequence: CASSSTGILAKNIQYF.

This clonotype was observed a handful of times. The chain combines TRBV2 with TRBJ1-2; TRBD1 matches 7 bases. From germline, CDR1 is SNHLY and CDR2 FYNNEI. V dropped 11 bases and J dropped 4; count of bases not matched to a gene: 10. The CDR3 extends over 13 amino acids. The CDR3 sequence is CALNRGAPYGYTF. CDR3 nucleotides: TGTGCCCTTAACAGGGGCGCTCCCTATGGCTACACCTTC. The full variable domain, with the rest looked up from reference TRBV2 and TRBJ1-2, is EPEVTQTPSHQVTQMGQEVILRCVPISNHLYFYWYRQILGQKVEFLVSFYNNEISEKSEIFDDQFSVERPDGSNFTLKIRSTKLEDSAMYFCALNRGAPYGYTFGSGTRLTVV.

The chain recombines TRBV11-2 with TRBJ2-2; a possible D gene is TRBD2 (6 bases). CDR1 SGHAT and CDR2 FQNNGV come from the germline V gene. V was pared by 5 bases and J by 0 bases, with 16 bases between. The CDR3 contains 17 residues. The CDR3 sequence is CASSRGRRAANTGELFF. The CDR3, as DNA: TGTGCCAGCAGCCGCGGAAGGAGGGCCGCGAACACCGGGGAGCTGTTTTTT. The full variable domain, rest sourced from reference TRBV11-2 and TRBJ2-2, is EAGVAQSPRYKIIEKRQSVAFWCNPISGHATLYWYQQILGQGPKLLIQFQNNGVVDDSQLPKDRFSAERLKGVDSTLKIQPAKLEDSAVYLCASSRGRRAANTGELFFGEGSRLTVL.

The chain carries TRBV6-5 and TRBJ1-6; D call uncertain. From germline, CDR1 is MNHEY and CDR2 SVGAGI. This CDR3 spans 14 amino acids. V lost 4 bases and J 7 bases, leaving 11 bases between the germline ends. The CDR3 DNA sequence: TGTGCCAGCAGTTTCGGGATTGTGAATTCACCCCTCCACTTT. Protein product: CASSFGIVNSPLHF.

J is TRBJ2-3 and V is TRBV29-1, with D maybe TRBD2 (5 bases). The CDR3 has 13 amino acids. V shed 3 bases and J shed 2 bases, with 9 bases lying between them. The germline gives CDR1 SQVTM, CDR2 ANQGSEA. CDR3 sequence: CSVDMRATDTQYF. In DNA form, the CDR3 reads TGCAGCGTTGATATGCGGGCCACAGATACGCAGTATTTT.

V and J are TRBV20-1 and TRBJ2-5; no reliable D call. Trimming pared 6 bases from V and 1 base from J, leaving 3 bases between. This CDR3 contains 10 residues. Looked up from germline, CDR1 is DFQATT and CDR2 is SNEGSKA (reference sequence). The DNA for the CDR3 is TGCAGTGCCTCCCAAGAGACCCAGTACTTC. Encoded protein: CSASQETQYF.

CDR3 loop: CASSLDRSTDTQYF. The DNA for the CDR3 is TGCGCCAGCAGCTTGGACCGGAGCACAGATACGCAGTATTTT. This chain links TRBV5-1 with TRBJ2-3; no reliable D call. This CDR3 contains 14 residues. Germline CDR1 SGHRS, CDR2 YFSETQ. V gave up 0 bases and J gave up 0 bases, with 5 bases separating them.

This clonotype was detected ten times or more. This chain uses TRBV19 with TRBJ1-5; no firm D call. The ends were cut back, 4 bases at V and 0 bases at J, with 10 bases in the middle. Germline V gene sequence: CDR1 LNHDA, CDR2 SQIVND (reference sequence). CDR3 length: 15 residues. CDR3 protein: CASSRENTSNQPQHF. DNA for the CDR3: TGTGCCAGTAGTAGAGAGAATACTAGCAATCAGCCCCAGCATTTT.

This clonotype was found a few times. V usage is TRBV28 and J usage is TRBJ1-2; 9 nucleotides agree with TRBD1. The CDR3 is made up of 14 amino acids. The germline CDR1 and CDR2 sequences are MDHEN and SYDVKM. Unmatched junction bases numbered 2, after V lost 2 bases and J lost 4 bases. The CDR3 region is CASSLGTGRYGYTF. The DNA for the CDR3 is TGTGCCAGCAGTTTAGGGACAGGGCGCTATGGCTACACCTTC.

This clonotype has a handful of counts. The V and J genes are TRBV4-1 and TRBJ2-7; 12 bases are shared with TRBD1. The CDR3 spans 16 residues. Per the germline V gene, CDR1 is MGHRA and CDR2 is YSYEKL. V was clipped by 4 bases and J by 6 bases; unmatched bases: 10. CDR3: CASSPLPGQGALEQYF. The CDR3 DNA is TGCGCCAGCAGCCCTCTTCCGGGACAGGGGGCTCTCGAGCAGTACTTC.

The rearrangement joins TRBV29-1 to TRBJ1-4; D gene ambiguous. There are 11 residues in the CDR3. V was trimmed by 7 bases and J by 12 bases, leaving 15 bases between them. CDR1 is SQVTM, CDR2 ANQGSEA, per germline. The CDR3 bases are TGCAGCGCCGGTCTGGGGTCGGAACTGTTTTTT. The encoded protein is CSAGLGSELFF.

In this sample, this clonotype turned up many times. The genes are TRBV5-3 and TRBJ1-6, with a weak D call TRBD1 (5 bases). TRBV5-3 is designated an ORF whose function remains uncertain. V was clipped by 0 bases and J by 6 bases, with 10 bases between them. The CDR3 covers 15 residues. CDR3 protein: CARSLGVTVNSPLHF. The CDR3 DNA reads as TGTGCCAGAAGCTTGGGGGTGACAGTTAATTCACCCCTCCACTTT.